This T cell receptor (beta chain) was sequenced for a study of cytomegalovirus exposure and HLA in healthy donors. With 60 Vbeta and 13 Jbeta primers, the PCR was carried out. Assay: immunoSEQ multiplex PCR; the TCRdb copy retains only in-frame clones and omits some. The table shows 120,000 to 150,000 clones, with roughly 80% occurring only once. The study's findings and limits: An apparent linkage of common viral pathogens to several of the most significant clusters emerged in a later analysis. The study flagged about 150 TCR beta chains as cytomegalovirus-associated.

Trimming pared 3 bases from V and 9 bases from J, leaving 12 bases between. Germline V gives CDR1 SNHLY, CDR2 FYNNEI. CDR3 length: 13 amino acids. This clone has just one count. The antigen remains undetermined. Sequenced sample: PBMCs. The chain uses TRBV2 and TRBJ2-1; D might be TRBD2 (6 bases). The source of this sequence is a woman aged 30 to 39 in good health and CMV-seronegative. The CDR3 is CASSDLLAAEQFF. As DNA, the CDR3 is TGTGCCAGCAGTGATTTACTAGCTGCTGAGCAGTTCTTC.